This passage covers 18 T cell receptor beta chains from one sample sequenced in a study of liver allograft versus peripheral blood T cells. As for the study in general: T cell receptor repertoires in transplanted livers were compared with those in recipients' peripheral blood.

TCRdb independently ran MiXCR on the reads; one entry per CDR3 protein. The data hold 8,000 to 10,000 distinct CDR3 sequences, with about a fifth observed a single time. Every receptor here comes from a human patient who had a liver transplant. Some T cells may originate from the graft donor.

In this sample, this clonotype turned up a few times. The chain recombines TRBV19 with TRBJ2-7; no clear D. Per germline, CDR1 LNHDA and CDR2 SQIVND (reference sequence). V was pared by 5 bases and J by 2 bases, with 16 bases between. The CDR3 sequence is 15 residues long. This chain's CDR3 is CASSVQSKGTYEQYF. The DNA for the CDR3 is TGTGCCAGTAGTGTCCAGTCAAAGGGTACCTACGAGCAGTACTTC.

This clonotype appeared a few times. The chain uses TRBV19 and TRBJ1-1; 7 positions agree with TRBD1. The V gene end was trimmed by 1 base and the J gene end by 0 bases; junction bases not matched to a gene: 5. The CDR3 spans 16 residues. Germline CDR1 and CDR2: LNHDA and SQIVND (reference sequence). CDR3 sequence (DNA): TGTGCCAGTAGTATAGCCCAGGGGGATATGAACACTGAAGCTTTCTTT. Amino acids: CASSIAQGDMNTEAFF.

The chain uses TRBV12-3 or TRBV12-4 and TRBJ2-4, with D perhaps given as TRBD1 or TRBD2 (6 bases each). The V end was cut by 0 bases, the J end by 7 bases, with 16 bases between. CDR3 length: 16 residues. As DNA, the CDR3 is TGTGCCAGCAGTTTAGCGGGTAGGGGGGCAACCAACATTCAGTACTTC. It is translated as CASSLAGRGATNIQYF.

This clonotype is medium-sized (0.01 to 0.1%) within its sample. The chain links TRBV10-3 to TRBJ1-2; D unresolved. Germline values: CDR1 ENHRY, CDR2 SYGVKD. The CDR3 contains 13 residues. V was cut by 4 bases and J by 1 base, with 7 bases left in between. The DNA of the CDR3 is TGTGCCATCAGTGGTGACAATAACTATGGCTACACCTTC. It yields the protein CAISGDNNYGYTF.

The chain couples TRBV15 to TRBJ1-2; weak D call: TRBD1 (5 bases). V lost 0 bases to trimming and J lost 3 bases, with 11 bases between them. This CDR3 comprises 15 residues. Germline V gene sequence: CDR1 LNHNV, CDR2 YYDKDF (reference sequence). The CDR3 here is CATSRDHQGHYGYTF. The CDR3 nucleotides read TGTGCCACCAGCAGAGATCATCAGGGACACTATGGCTACACCTTC.

This clonotype is labeled as medium-sized. The rearrangement joins TRBV6-5 to TRBJ1-2; D call uncertain. Germline CDR1 reads MNHEY; CDR2 reads SVGAGI. The V and J ends lost 0 bases and 3 bases respectively, with 5 bases between them. CDR3 length: 13 amino acids. Written as DNA, the CDR3 is TGTGCCAGCAGTTACTCAGGGTACTATGGCTACACCTTC. Translation: CASSYSGYYGYTF.

The sample holds many counts of this clonotype. The chain is built from TRBV6-2 or TRBV6-3 and TRBJ2-7; TRBD2 agrees at 13 bases. CDR1 MNHEY and CDR2 SVGEGT come from the germline V gene. J was trimmed by 3 bases and V by 6 bases; bases with no gene match: 5. This CDR3 has 15 amino acids. The CDR3 loop reads CASRPGTSGNYEQYF. Written as DNA, the CDR3 is TGTGCCAGCAGGCCCGGGACTAGCGGGAACTACGAGCAGTACTTC.

This clonotype is medium-sized (0.01 to 0.1%) in the sample. This chain connects TRBV28 to TRBJ2-7; D gene unclear. This CDR3 has 11 amino acids. Per germline, CDR1 MDHEN and CDR2 SYDVKM. Trimming left V 6 bases short and J 6 bases short, with 9 bases between. The CDR3 nucleotides read TGTGCCAGCAGGACGCCTAGCGAGCAGTACTTC. It yields the protein CASRTPSEQYF.

A note on this clonotype: A clone one base away is much larger, so this may be a read error. The gene calls are TRBV6-5 and TRBJ2-3; D is unclear. Trimming shortened V by 6 bases and J by 4 bases, and 11 bases separated the two germline ends. The V gene's germline CDR1 is MNHEY and CDR2 SVGAGI. The CDR3 extends over 13 amino acids. CDR3 sequence (DNA): TGTGCCAGCAGGGTGGCTACCCCAGATACGCAGTATTTT. Translation: CASRVATPDTQYF.

This clonotype is termed medium-sized (0.01 to 0.1%). The gene calls are TRBV19 and TRBJ1-5; D remains unclear. Trimming took off 4 bases at V and 9 bases at J, with 13 bases between the two ends. Looked up from germline, CDR1 is LNHDA and CDR2 is SQIVND (reference sequence). The length of the CDR3 is 13 residues. The CDR3 is CASSKEVSTPQHF. The CDR3 bases are TGTGCCAGTAGTAAGGAGGTGTCGACGCCCCAGCATTTT.

The V gene is TRBV20-1, the J gene TRBJ1-6; the D is unclear. Germline loops: CDR1 DFQATT, CDR2 SNEGSKA (reference sequence). The CDR3 consists of 16 residues. V lost 0 bases, J lost 6 bases, and 15 bases lay in between. CDR3 nucleotide sequence: TGCAGTGCTAGAGATCTCCGTGCAGGTAGTAATTCACCCCTCCACTTT. The encoded protein is CSARDLRAGSNSPLHF.

Sample share makes this clonotype medium-sized. This sequence joins TRBV6-5 and TRBJ1-5, with 10 nucleotides matching TRBD1. This CDR3 spans 15 amino acids. Germline V CDR1 and CDR2: MNHEY, SVGAGI. Trimming removed 5 bases from V and 7 bases from J; junction bases left unmatched: 8. CDR3 sequence: CASSPGTGVSQPQHF. CDR3 DNA sequence: TGTGCCAGCAGTCCCGGGACAGGGGTTTCCCAGCCCCAGCATTTT.

This clonotype was seen more than once but under ten times. The rearrangement uses TRBV12-3 or TRBV12-4 and TRBJ1-1; no clear D gene. V was clipped by 6 bases and J by 6 bases, with 17 bases between them. CDR3 size: 14 residues. The CDR3 sequence is CASSKGLGSSEAFF. DNA of the CDR3: TGTGCCAGCAGCAAAGGGTTGGGGTCCTCTGAAGCTTTCTTT.

The chain is built from TRBV29-1 and TRBJ2-7, with D possibly matching TRBD2 (6 bases). The CDR3 is 13 amino acids. Looked up from germline, CDR1 is SQVTM and CDR2 is ANQGSEA. The V end lost 4 bases, the J end lost 0 bases, and 10 bases lay between the germline ends. The CDR3 DNA is TGCAGCGTTGGTCCCGGGAGCTCCTACGAGCAGTACTTC. Protein: CSVGPGSSYEQYF.

By frequency in the sample, this clonotype is medium-sized. This chain links TRBV6-1 with TRBJ2-1; 10 nucleotides align to TRBD1. The CDR3 runs 15 residues. Germline V CDR1 and CDR2: MNHNS, SASEGT. V shed 4 bases and J 3 bases; nucleotides not matched to a gene: 3. The CDR3 DNA reads TGTGCCAGCAGTGCCGGACAGGGGGTCTACAATGAGCAGTTCTTC. It yields the protein CASSAGQGVYNEQFF.

This clonotype was detected ten times or more. The chain links TRBV19 to TRBJ1-3; 7 nucleotides agree with TRBD1. With V trimmed by 3 bases and J by 3 bases, 8 bases remained unmatched. The CDR3 contains 16 residues. The germline gives CDR1 LNHDA, CDR2 SQIVND (reference sequence). The CDR3, as DNA: TGTGCCAGTAGTATCAACCGGGACAGCCATGGAAACACCATATATTTT. Translated, it gives CASSINRDSHGNTIYF.

In this sample, this clonotype turned up a few times. The gene calls are TRBV20-1 and TRBJ2-5; 7 bases align to TRBD2. Trimming took 5 bases from V and 5 from J; bases not matched to a gene: 14. This CDR3 region has 15 residues. From germline, CDR1 is DFQATT and CDR2 SNEGSKA (reference sequence). The CDR3 DNA follows: TGCAGTGCTGCACGGGGGGACGCCACTAGCGAGACCCAGTACTTC. Residues: CSAARGDATSETQYF.

This clonotype is deemed medium-sized. V and J are TRBV19 and TRBJ2-1, with D perhaps matching TRBD2 (6 bases). Germline V gene lookup returns CDR1 LNHDA and CDR2 SQIVND (reference sequence). V shed 6 bases and J shed 2 bases, with 8 bases lying between them. This CDR3 contains 13 residues. The CDR3 bases are TGTGCCAGTAGGCCGGGAGCCTACAATGAGCAGTTCTTC. This codes for CASRPGAYNEQFF.